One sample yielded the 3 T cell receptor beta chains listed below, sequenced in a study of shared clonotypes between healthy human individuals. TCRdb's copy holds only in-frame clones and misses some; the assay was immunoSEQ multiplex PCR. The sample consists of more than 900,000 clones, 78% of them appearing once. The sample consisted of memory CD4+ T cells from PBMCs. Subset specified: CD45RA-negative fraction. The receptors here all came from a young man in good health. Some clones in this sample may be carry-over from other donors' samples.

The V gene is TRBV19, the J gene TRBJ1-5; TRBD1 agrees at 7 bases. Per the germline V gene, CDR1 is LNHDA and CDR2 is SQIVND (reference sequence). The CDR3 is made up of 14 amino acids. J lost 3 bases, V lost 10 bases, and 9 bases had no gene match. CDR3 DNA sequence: TGTGCCACGCAGGGGGACTCTATCAATCAGCCCCAGCATTTT. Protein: CATQGDSINQPQHF.

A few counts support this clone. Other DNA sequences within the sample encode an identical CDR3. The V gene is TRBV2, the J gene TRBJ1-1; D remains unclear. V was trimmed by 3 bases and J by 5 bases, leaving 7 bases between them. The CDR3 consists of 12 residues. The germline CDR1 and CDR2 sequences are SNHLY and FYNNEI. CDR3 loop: CASSEWRTEAFF. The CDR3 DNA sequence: TGTGCCAGCAGTGAGTGGCGGACTGAAGCTTTCTTT. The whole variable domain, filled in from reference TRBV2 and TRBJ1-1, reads EPEVTQTPSHQVTQMGQEVILRCVPISNHLYFYWYRQILGQKVEFLVSFYNNEISEKSEIFDDQFSVERPDGSNFTLKIRSTKLEDSAMYFCASSEWRTEAFFGQGTRLTVV.

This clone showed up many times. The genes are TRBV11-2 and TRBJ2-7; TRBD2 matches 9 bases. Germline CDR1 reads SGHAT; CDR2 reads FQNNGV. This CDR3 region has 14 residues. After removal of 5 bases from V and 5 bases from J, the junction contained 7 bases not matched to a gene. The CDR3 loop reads CASSPVAGGHEQYF. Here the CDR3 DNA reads TGTGCCAGCAGCCCGGTGGCGGGAGGGCACGAGCAGTACTTC.